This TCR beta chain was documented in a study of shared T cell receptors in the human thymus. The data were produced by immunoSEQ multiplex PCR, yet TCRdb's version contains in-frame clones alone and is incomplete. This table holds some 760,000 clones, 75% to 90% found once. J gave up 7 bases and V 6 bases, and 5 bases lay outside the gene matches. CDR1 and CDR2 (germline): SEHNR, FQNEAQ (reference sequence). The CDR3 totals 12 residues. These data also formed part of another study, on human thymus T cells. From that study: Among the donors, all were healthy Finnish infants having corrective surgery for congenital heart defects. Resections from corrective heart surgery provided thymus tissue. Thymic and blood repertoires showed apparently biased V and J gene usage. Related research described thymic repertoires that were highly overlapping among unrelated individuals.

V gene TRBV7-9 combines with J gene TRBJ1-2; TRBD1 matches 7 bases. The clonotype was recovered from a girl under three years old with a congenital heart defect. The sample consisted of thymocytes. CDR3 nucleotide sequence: TGTGCCAGCAGTAAGGGACAGATTGGCTACACCTTC. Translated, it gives CASSKGQIGYTF.